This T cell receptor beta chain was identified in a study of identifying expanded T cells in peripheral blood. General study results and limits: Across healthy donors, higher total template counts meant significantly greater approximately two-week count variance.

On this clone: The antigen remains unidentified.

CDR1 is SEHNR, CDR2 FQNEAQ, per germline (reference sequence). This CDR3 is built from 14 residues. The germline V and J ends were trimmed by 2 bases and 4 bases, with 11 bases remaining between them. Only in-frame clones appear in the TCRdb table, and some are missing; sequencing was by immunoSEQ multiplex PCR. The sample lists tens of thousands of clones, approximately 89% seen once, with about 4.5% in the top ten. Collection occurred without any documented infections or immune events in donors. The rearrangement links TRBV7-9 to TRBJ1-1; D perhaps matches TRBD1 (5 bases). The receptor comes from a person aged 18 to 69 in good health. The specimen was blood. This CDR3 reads CASSLQAGSTEAFF. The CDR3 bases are TGTGCCAGCAGCTTACAGGCAGGGAGCACTGAAGCTTTCTTT.